This is a list of T cell receptor beta chains from one sample in a study of T cell responses to AZD1222 COVID-19 vaccine. Using immunoSEQ multiplex PCR, the repertoire was profiled, and TCRdb retains in-frame clones only, with some absent. Of about 150,000 clones listed, 88% were seen once; the top ten hold around 2.9%. Sample: peripheral blood, taken on day 0 of AZD1222 vaccination. The receptors originated from an adult in good health. Each CDR3 is given with its conserved first and last residue. The D gene is left open where the match is weak. Size is stated for part of the rows, as once, few or many counts, or as a class when the clone is expanded.

. TRBJ1-2 TRBV3-1/TRBV3-2 TRBD1 CASSQDERTGASYGYTF TGTGCCAGCAGCCAAGACGAGAGGACAGGGGCATCCTATGGCTACACCTTC
. TRBJ1-1 TRBV10-3 TRBD1 CATGQGKGSSTEAFF TGTGCCACTGGACAGGGGAAGGGTTCGAGCACTGAAGCTTTCTTT
. TRBJ2-7 TRBV9 . CASSVEDRPYEQYF TGTGCCAGCAGCGTAGAGGATAGGCCCTACGAGCAGTACTTC
. TRBJ2-1 TRBV7-7 . CASSPRVSGGSYNEQFF TGTGCTAGCAGCCCTAGAGTTTCAGGTGGCTCCTACAATGAGCAGTTCTTC
. TRBJ2-3 TRBV5-5 . CASSLEQARTDTQYF TGTGCCAGCAGCTTGGAACAGGCCCGCACAGATACGCAGTATTTT
. TRBJ1-6 TRBV6-2/TRBV6-3 . CASSRQSSHF TGTGCCAGCAGTCGACAGAGTTCCCACTTT
. TRBJ2-7 TRBV20-1 . CSAGDPYEQYF TGCAGTGCTGGGGACCCCTACGAGCAGTACTTC
. TRBJ2-2 TRBV6-5 . CASRADRTGELFF TGTGCCAGCAGGGCCGACAGGACCGGGGAGCTGTTTTTT
. TRBJ2-3 TRBV7-2 TRBD2 CASSYTSGGHTDTQYF TGTGCCAGCAGCTACACTAGCGGGGGTCACACAGATACGCAGTATTTT
. TRBJ2-1 TRBV11-2 TRBD2 CASSPVVGGDNEQFF TGTGCCAGCAGCCCTGTTGTCGGGGGGGACAATGAGCAGTTCTTC
. TRBJ1-1 TRBV5-1 TRBD1 CASSSGGSLMNTEAFF TGCGCCAGCAGCTCAGGGGGCTCCCTGATGAACACTGAAGCTTTCTTT
. TRBJ1-5 TRBV4-1 . CASSHPPFSENSNQPQHF TGCGCCAGCAGCCACCCCCCGTTTTCCGAGAATAGCAATCAGCCCCAGCATTTT
few TRBJ1-5 TRBV7-2 . CASSSRGQQPQHF TGTGCCAGCAGCTCCCGCGGGCAGCAGCCCCAGCATTTT
few TRBJ1-1 TRBV11-3 . CASSLDQGTTEAFF TGTGCCAGCAGCTTAGATCAGGGAACCACTGAAGCTTTCTTT
. TRBJ2-7 TRBV4-1 . CASSQEEVSSYEQYF TGCGCCAGCAGCCAAGAGGAGGTAAGCTCCTACGAGCAGTACTTC
. TRBJ2-5 TRBV7-9 . CATSTTRGETQYF TGTGCCACTTCAACAACCAGGGGAGAGACCCAGTACTTC
. TRBJ1-1 TRBV7-8 . CASSAERADGTEAFF TGTGCCAGCAGCGCCGAGAGGGCCGACGGGACTGAAGCTTTCTTT
. TRBJ2-5 TRBV5-1 . CASSLDQETQYF TGCGCCAGCAGCTTGGACCAAGAGACCCAGTACTTC
. TRBJ1-5 TRBV5-1 . CASSLEGLSNQPQHF TGCGCCAGCAGCTTGGAAGGACTTAGCAATCAGCCCCAGCATTTT
. TRBJ1-2 TRBV4-1 . CASSQSSNYGYTF TGCGCCAGCAGCCAATCCTCTAACTATGGCTACACCTTC
. TRBJ1-1 TRBV3-1/TRBV3-2 . CASSPDWGGTEAFF TGTGCCAGCAGCCCAGATTGGGGGGGCACTGAAGCTTTCTTT
. TRBJ2-4 TRBV24-1 TRBD1 CATSESGQGGQNIQYF TGTGCCACCAGTGAATCGGGACAGGGGGGACAAAACATTCAGTACTTC
. TRBJ2-7 TRBV3-1/TRBV3-2 . CASSHTTYEQYF TGTGCCAGCAGCCACACCACCTACGAGCAGTACTTC
. TRBJ1-1 TRBV7-2 . CASSLGISVNTEAFF TGTGCCAGCAGCTTAGGGATTTCAGTGAACACTGAAGCTTTCTTT
. TRBJ2-2 TRBV3-1/TRBV3-2 TRBD1 CASSPDRPNTGELFF TGTGCCAGCAGCCCGGACAGGCCAAACACCGGGGAGCTGTTTTTT
. TRBJ2-3 TRBV7-8 TRBD2 CASRVTNERGPADTQYF TGTGCCAGCAGAGTCACCAATGAGCGGGGGCCAGCAGATACGCAGTATTTT
. TRBJ2-5 TRBV5-1 TRBD2 CASSLAPLAGGPAAQYF TGCGCCAGCAGCTTGGCCCCACTAGCGGGGGGCCCAGCGGCCCAGTACTTC
. TRBJ2-5 TRBV7-2 TRBD1 CASSFLYRGHQETQYF TGTGCCAGCAGCTTCCTTTACAGGGGCCACCAAGAGACCCAGTACTTC
. TRBJ1-1 TRBV6-2/TRBV6-3 . CASSYSGRTNTEAFF TGTGCCAGCAGTTACTCCGGCAGGACGAACACTGAAGCTTTCTTT
. TRBJ1-1 TRBV6-2/TRBV6-3 . CASSGQMNTEAFF TGTGCCAGCAGTGGACAGATGAACACTGAAGCTTTCTTT
few TRBJ1-2 TRBV4-2 . CASSQVLSLSGYTF TGTGCCAGCAGCCAAGTATTGAGTCTCTCGGGCTACACCTTC
. TRBJ2-3 TRBV19 TRBD2 CASSTSGGLTDTQYF TGTGCCAGTAGTACTAGCGGGGGACTTACAGATACGCAGTATTTT
. TRBJ2-2 TRBV7-9 . CASSSHSTGNTGELFF TGTGCCAGCAGCTCTCATTCGACAGGCAACACCGGGGAGCTGTTTTTT
. TRBJ2-7 TRBV9 TRBD2 CASSGRGADEQYF TGTGCCAGCAGTGGGCGGGGGGCCGACGAGCAGTACTTC
. TRBJ1-4 TRBV27 . CASSPRTTEKLFF TGTGCCAGCAGTCCCCGGACAACGGAAAAACTGTTTTTT
. TRBJ1-6 TRBV3-1/TRBV3-2 . CASSQQFYNSPLHF TGTGCCAGCAGCCAGCAGTTCTATAATTCACCCCTCCACTTT
. TRBJ2-3 TRBV2 . CASSEGTDTQYF TGTGCCAGCAGTGAAGGCACAGATACGCAGTATTTT
. TRBJ2-5 TRBV6-1 . CASSEVQVGYQETQYF TGTGCCAGCAGTGAAGTCCAAGTGGGGTACCAAGAGACCCAGTACTTC
once TRBJ2-7 TRBV5-1 . CASSKGVAYEQYF TGCGCCAGCAGTAAGGGGGTCGCCTACGAGCAGTACTTC
many TRBJ2-1 TRBV7-2 TRBD2 CASTEGQLAEQFF TGTGCCAGCACCGAAGGCCAGCTAGCGGAACAGTTCTTC
. TRBJ2-2 TRBV6-4 . CASTPFANTGELFF TGTGCCAGCACCCCTTTTGCGAACACCGGGGAGCTGTTTTTT